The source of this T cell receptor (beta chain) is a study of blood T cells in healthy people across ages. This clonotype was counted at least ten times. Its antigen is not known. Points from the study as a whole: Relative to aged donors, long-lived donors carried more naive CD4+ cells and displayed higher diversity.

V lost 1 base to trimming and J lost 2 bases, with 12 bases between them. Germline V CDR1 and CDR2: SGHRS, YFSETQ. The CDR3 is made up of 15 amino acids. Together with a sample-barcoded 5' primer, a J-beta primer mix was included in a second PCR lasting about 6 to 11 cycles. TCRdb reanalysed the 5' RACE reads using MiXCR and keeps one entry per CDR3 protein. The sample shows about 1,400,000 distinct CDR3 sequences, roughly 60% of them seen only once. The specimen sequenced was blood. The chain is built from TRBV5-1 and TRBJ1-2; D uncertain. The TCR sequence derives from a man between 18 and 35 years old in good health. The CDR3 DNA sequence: TGCGCCAGCAGCTTGTCCGGTTTAGAAAACTATGGCTACACCTTC. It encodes CASSLSGLENYGYTF. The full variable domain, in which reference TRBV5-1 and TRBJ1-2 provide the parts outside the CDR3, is KAGVTQTPRYLIKTRGQQVTLSCSPISGHRSVSWYQQTPGQGLQFLFEYFSETQRNKGNFPGRFSGRQFSNSRSEMNVSTLELGDSALYLCASSLSGLENYGYTFGSGTRLTVV.